The rows below give T cell receptor beta chains drawn from one sample of a study of blood T cell repertoires in COVID-19. Clones were read by immunoSEQ multiplex PCR, and TCRdb kept only the in-frame ones, dropping some. The sample records under 300,000 clones, approximately 90% being singletons. Sequenced: peripheral blood. Receptors originate from a young man with active or convalescent COVID-19. The CDR3 runs from the conserved cysteine through the conserved F or W. A D gene is named only where the DNA matches it firmly. Not every row has a clone size; where given, it reads once, few, many or a size class.

D: TRBD1; size: -; J: TRBJ1-1; V: TRBV6-5; DNA: TGTGCCAGCAGTTACACCGCCGTCCCGGGACAGCCTGAAGCTTTCTTT; CDR3: CASSYTAVPGQPEAFF
D: -; size: once; J: TRBJ2-7; V: TRBV6-5; DNA: TGTGCCAGCAGACAGGGCTCCACCTACGAGCAGTACTTC; CDR3: CASRQGSTYEQYF
D: TRBD1; size: -; J: TRBJ1-2; V: TRBV6-1; DNA: TGTGCCAGCAGTGTGAATCCCAGGGGGGTAGACTATGGCTACACCTTC; CDR3: CASSVNPRGVDYGYTF
D: -; size: -; J: TRBJ1-1; V: TRBV10-3; DNA: TGTGCCATCAGAGGTATTGGGCGGGCAAACACTGAAGCTTTCTTT; CDR3: CAIRGIGRANTEAFF
D: -; size: -; J: TRBJ2-1; V: TRBV7-9; DNA: TGTGCCAGCAAAAGTTACGCGGAACCAGGGGACAATGAGCAGTTCTTC; CDR3: CASKSYAEPGDNEQFF
D: -; size: -; J: TRBJ2-3; V: TRBV6-5; DNA: TGTGCCAGCAGTTACGCCCCCGCAGGTACAGATACGCAGTATTTT; CDR3: CASSYAPAGTDTQYF
D: TRBD2; size: -; J: TRBJ2-5; V: TRBV5-4; DNA: TGTGCCAGCATGTCCAGCGGGGGGGCGGAGACCCAGTACTTC; CDR3: CASMSSGGAETQYF
D: -; size: few; J: TRBJ1-2; V: TRBV9; DNA: TGTGCCAGCAGCGGAAGACAGGAGGGCTACACCTTC; CDR3: CASSGRQEGYTF
D: -; size: -; J: TRBJ1-4; V: TRBV7-9; DNA: TGTGCCAGCAGCTCCCAGGATAATGAAAAACTGTTTTTT; CDR3: CASSSQDNEKLFF
D: -; size: -; J: TRBJ1-4; V: TRBV12-3/TRBV12-4; DNA: TGTGCCAGCAGTCCCAGGGGCTGGGAAAAACTGTTTTTT; CDR3: CASSPRGWEKLFF
D: -; size: -; J: TRBJ2-5; V: TRBV28; DNA: TGTGCCAGCAGTTTGGGTTACCGGGGAGAGACCCAGTACTTC; CDR3: CASSLGYRGETQYF
D: TRBD2; size: -; J: TRBJ2-3; V: TRBV5-6; DNA: TGTGCCAGCAGCTTGGGGACTAGCGGGAGGCCCCGGGGGGATACGCAGTATTTT; CDR3: CASSLGTSGRPRGDTQYF
D: TRBD1; size: -; J: TRBJ2-5; V: TRBV19; DNA: TGTGCCAGTAGTACTCCAACAGGGGCCCCCAGCGAGACCCAGTACTTC; CDR3: CASSTPTGAPSETQYF
D: TRBD1; size: once; J: TRBJ1-2; V: TRBV5-8; DNA: TGTGCCAGCAGCCTATTAACAGGGGGCAGTTTTGGCTACACCTTC; CDR3: CASSLLTGGSFGYTF
D: -; size: -; J: TRBJ1-3; V: TRBV15; DNA: TGTGCCACCGGCGGCGTCCTCTCTGGAAACACCATATATTTT; CDR3: CATGGVLSGNTIYF
D: -; size: -; J: TRBJ2-3; V: TRBV18; DNA: TGTGCCAGCTCACGGCGGGGAGATACGCAGTATTTT; CDR3: CASSRRGDTQYF
D: TRBD1; size: -; J: TRBJ1-1; V: TRBV5-1; DNA: TGCGCCAGCAGCTCGGGTGGGACAGGGGCTGGTGGCACTGAAGCTTTCTTT; CDR3: CASSSGGTGAGGTEAFF
D: -; size: -; J: TRBJ1-6; V: TRBV6-2/TRBV6-3; DNA: TGTGCCAGCAGTTACGGCCGGAGCTCCTATAATTCACCCCTCCACTTT; CDR3: CASSYGRSSYNSPLHF
D: -; size: -; J: TRBJ2-3; V: TRBV6-5; DNA: TGTGCCAGCACCACCGGTTGGTCTGACACAGATACGCAGTATTTT; CDR3: CASTTGWSDTDTQYF
D: TRBD2; size: -; J: TRBJ2-1; V: TRBV5-4; DNA: TGTGCCAGCAGCGTAGAACTAGCGGGACTGAATGAGCAGTTCTTC; CDR3: CASSVELAGLNEQFF
D: -; size: -; J: TRBJ2-1; V: TRBV5-4; DNA: TGTGCCAGCAGCTCCTCCGTGCGGGGCAATGAGCAGTTCTTC; CDR3: CASSSSVRGNEQFF
D: TRBD1; size: -; J: TRBJ2-4; V: TRBV4-2; DNA: TGTGCCAGCAGCCCCCAGACTCCCCTCTCAGGGGGAAAAAACATTCAGTACTTC; CDR3: CASSPQTPLSGGKNIQYF